This passage covers 23 T cell receptor beta chains from one sample sequenced in a study of cytomegalovirus exposure and HLA in healthy donors. Using immunoSEQ multiplex PCR, the repertoire was profiled, and TCRdb retains in-frame clones only, with some absent. The profile shows roughly 170,000 clones, around 82% of them singletons. The sample was PBMCs. The receptors originated from a woman aged 18-29 years in good health and CMV-seropositive.

The J gene is TRBJ1-1, the V gene TRBV2; D perhaps matches TRBD1 (5 bases). Trimming took 6 bases from V and 4 from J, leaving 15 bases between them. Germline V gene data show CDR1 as SNHLY and CDR2 as FYNNEI. The CDR3 spans 14 residues. CDR3 loop: CASRRESGGTEAFF. The CDR3 DNA is TGTGCCAGCAGGAGGGAGTCCGGGGGCACTGAAGCTTTCTTT.

The chain links TRBV7-8 to TRBJ2-3; 11 bases match TRBD2. The ends lost 4 bases at V and 2 bases at J; junction bases unmatched: 5. Per the germline V gene, CDR1 is SGHVS and CDR2 is FQNEAQ. The CDR3 runs 16 residues. The DNA for the CDR3 is TGTGCCAGCAGCTCAACTAGCGGGGGATACACAGATACGCAGTATTTT. As protein: CASSSTSGGYTDTQYF.

This chain connects TRBV25-1 to TRBJ1-2; a possible D gene is TRBD1 (6 bases). V dropped 5 bases and J dropped 2 bases, with 15 bases sitting between them. The CDR3 loop spans 15 amino acids. Per the germline V gene, CDR1 is MGHDK and CDR2 is SYGVNS. CDR3 nucleotide sequence: TGTGCCAGCAGTTCTCAAACGGGACAAAACTATGGCTACACCTTC. This encodes CASSSQTGQNYGYTF.

The gene calls are TRBV2 and TRBJ1-3; a possible D gene is TRBD1 (5 bases). This CDR3 has 12 residues. Germline V gene data show CDR1 as SNHLY and CDR2 as FYNNEI. The V end was cut by 4 bases, the J end by 7 bases, with 8 bases between. The CDR3 spells CASSVGGNTIYF. The CDR3 bases are TGTGCCAGCAGTGTGGGGGGGAACACCATATATTTT.

This clone was detected a few times. The chain carries TRBV10-3 and TRBJ1-1, with 8 bases that match TRBD1. The CDR3 runs 13 residues. The V gene's germline CDR1 is ENHRY and CDR2 SYGVKD. Trimming cost V 7 bases and J 4 bases; bases outside gene matches: 5. The CDR3 DNA reads as TGTGCCATCAACTACGACAGGGGCACTGAAGCTTTCTTT. Residues: CAINYDRGTEAFF.

The chain recombines TRBV29-1 with TRBJ2-7, with TRBD1 matching over 10 bases. Germline V CDR1 and CDR2: SQVTM, ANQGSEA. V was clipped by 4 bases and J by 5 bases; unmatched bases: 5. The CDR3 contains 13 residues. CDR3 DNA: TGCAGCGTTGGGGACAGGGGTTTAAACGAGCAGTACTTC. Protein sequence: CSVGDRGLNEQYF.

In this sample, this clone turned up once. This chain connects TRBV6-5 to TRBJ2-7; D is ambiguous. Germline lookup yields CDR1 MNHEY and CDR2 SVGAGI. V lost 6 bases, J lost 5 bases, and 14 bases lay in between. The CDR3 extends over 13 amino acids. This CDR3 is CASSHPPGDEQYF. DNA for the CDR3: TGTGCCAGCAGCCACCCCCCCGGTGACGAGCAGTACTTC.

This rearrangement joins TRBV6-1 to TRBJ2-1; TRBD1 is a possible D gene (6 bases). V lost 5 bases to trimming and J lost 7 bases, with 12 bases between them. The CDR3 extends over 13 amino acids. Germline V gene sequence: CDR1 MNHNS, CDR2 SASEGT. The CDR3 is CASSTRGLNEQFF. CDR3 DNA sequence: TGTGCCAGCAGTACGAGGGGGTTAAATGAGCAGTTCTTC.

The chain is built from TRBV9 and TRBJ1-1; D possibly corresponds to TRBD1 (5 bases). The CDR3 spans 15 residues. Germline V lookup: CDR1 SGDLS, CDR2 YYNGEE. V lost 4 bases to trimming and J lost 0 bases, with 13 bases between them. The CDR3 reads CASSKSGGMNTEAFF. The CDR3 region has the DNA TGTGCCAGCAGCAAAAGCGGGGGAATGAACACTGAAGCTTTCTTT. Looking up the rest from reference TRBV9 and TRBJ1-1 gives the full variable domain: DSGVTQTPKHLITATGQRVTLRCSPRSGDLSVYWYQQSLDQGLQFLIQYYNGEERAKGNILERFSAQQFPDLHSELNLSSLELGDSALYFCASSKSGGMNTEAFFGQGTRLTVV.

In its sample, this clone was seen a few times. The identical CDR3 is also encoded by other nucleotide sequences in the sample. The chain carries TRBV2 and TRBJ1-5; 8 bases agree with TRBD1. There are 13 residues in the CDR3. Germline V lookup: CDR1 SNHLY, CDR2 FYNNEI. Germline trimming cut 6 bases from V and 6 bases from J; bases unmatched to any gene: 4. The CDR3 coding sequence is TGTGCCAGCAGCGGACAGGGTGGTCAGCCCCAGCATTTT. This sequence encodes CASSGQGGQPQHF.

The gene calls are TRBV6-1 and TRBJ2-6; D perhaps matches TRBD1 (6 bases). V was cut by 4 bases and J by 4 bases, with 17 bases left in between. CDR3 length equals 17 residues. Germline V gene lookup returns CDR1 MNHNS and CDR2 SASEGT. This CDR3 is CASSGRRQDTGANVLTF. The CDR3 nucleotides are TGTGCCAGCAGTGGGCGGCGACAGGATACCGGGGCCAACGTCCTGACTTTC.

A note on this clone: Other nucleotide sequences from this sample produce the same CDR3. The chain combines TRBV27 with TRBJ1-1; TRBD1 matches 10 bases. Germline V lookup: CDR1 MNHEY, CDR2 SMNVEV (reference sequence). The V gene end was trimmed by 6 bases and the J gene end by 5 bases; junction bases not matched to a gene: 6. The CDR3 extends over 14 amino acids. The CDR3 reads CASSPGTGVTEAFF. DNA of the CDR3: TGTGCCAGCAGCCCCGGGACAGGGGTTACTGAAGCTTTCTTT.

V and J are TRBV4-3 and TRBJ2-3; 9 bases fit TRBD2. Germline V gene data show CDR1 as LGHNA and CDR2 as YSLEER. The CDR3 extends over 16 amino acids. V shed 5 bases and J 0 bases; nucleotides not matched to a gene: 6. The CDR3 loop is CASSFGTSPSTDTQYF. The DNA for the CDR3 is TGCGCCAGCAGCTTTGGGACTAGCCCTAGCACAGATACGCAGTATTTT.

This clone showed up just once. The chain recombines TRBV5-6 with TRBJ2-3, with a possible D match to TRBD2 (5 bases). Germline V gives CDR1 SGHDT, CDR2 YYEEEE. The CDR3 runs 15 residues. The germline V and J ends were trimmed by 0 bases and 0 bases, with 8 bases remaining between them. CDR3 DNA: TGTGCCAGCAGCTTGGTTGGCGGGAGCACAGATACGCAGTATTTT. Its translation: CASSLVGGSTDTQYF.

V and J are TRBV19 and TRBJ2-1, with TRBD2 matching 7 bases. V trimming: 7 bases; J trimming: 8 bases; junction bases outside the gene matches: 11. This CDR3 is built from 14 residues. CDR1 and CDR2 from the germline V gene are LNHDA and SQIVND (reference sequence). The CDR3 DNA reads TGTGCCAGTATGTGGGGGGGGAGGGGCGATGAGCAGTTCTTC. Translating gives CASMWGGRGDEQFF.

This rearrangement joins TRBV7-3 to TRBJ2-1; possibly TRBD2 for D (6 bases). The germline V gene encodes CDR1 SGHTA and CDR2 FQGTGA. The length of the CDR3 is 15 residues. The V and J ends lost 0 bases and 6 bases respectively, with 12 bases between them. CDR3 residues: CASSLTGGRSNEQFF. In DNA, the CDR3 is TGTGCCAGCAGCTTAACGGGGGGACGCAGCAATGAGCAGTTCTTC. The full variable domain, with the rest looked up from reference TRBV7-3 and TRBJ2-1, is GAGVSQTPSNKVTEKGKYVELRCDPISGHTALYWYRQSLGQGPEFLIYFQGTGAADDSGLPNDRFFAVRPEGSVSTLKIQRTERGDSAVYLCASSLTGGRSNEQFFGPGTRLTVL.

The V gene is TRBV4-1, the J gene TRBJ2-7; D gene ambiguous. There are 13 residues in the CDR3. Germline loops: CDR1 MGHRA, CDR2 YSYEKL. V lost 0 bases, J lost 3 bases, and 6 bases lay in between. In DNA, the CDR3 is TGCGCCAGCAGCCAAGAAATCGGCTACGAGCAGTACTTC. This codes for CASSQEIGYEQYF.

The table lists this clone with a few counts. This rearrangement joins TRBV13 to TRBJ2-7, with D uncertain. CDR3 size: 13 residues. The germline V and J ends were trimmed by 6 bases and 2 bases, with 11 bases remaining between them. CDR1 is PRHDT and CDR2 is FYEKMQ in the germline V gene (reference sequence). The CDR3 nucleotides read TGTGCCAGCAGTGTGACTGCTACCTACGAGCAGTACTTC. Protein product: CASSVTATYEQYF.

This clone was detected once. The V call is TRBV2, the J call TRBJ1-1, with unresolved D. This CDR3 has 12 amino acids. The V and J ends lost 6 bases and 5 bases respectively, with 10 bases between them. The germline V gene encodes CDR1 SNHLY and CDR2 FYNNEI. This chain's CDR3 is CASRWSRTEAFF. Here the CDR3 DNA reads TGTGCCAGCAGGTGGAGTCGAACTGAAGCTTTCTTT.

The chain employs TRBV2 and TRBJ2-1; D unresolved. Trimming pared 8 bases from V and 1 base from J, leaving 15 bases between. The CDR3 extends over 15 amino acids. Germline CDR1 and CDR2: SNHLY and FYNNEI. This CDR3 is CASLEQMVSYNEQFF. In nucleotides, the CDR3 is TGTGCCAGCCTAGAGCAAATGGTTTCCTACAATGAGCAGTTCTTC.

The chain combines TRBV19 with TRBJ1-2, with TRBD1 identical over 7 bases. Germline-derived CDR1 and CDR2 are LNHDA and SQIVND (reference sequence). There are 15 residues in the CDR3. V was clipped by 3 bases and J by 1 base; unmatched bases: 5. The CDR3 DNA sequence: TGTGCCAGTAGTATGGGGACAGATGTTAACTATGGCTACACCTTC. As protein: CASSMGTDVNYGYTF.

In the case of this clone: The sample carries other DNA sequences with the same CDR3. This sequence joins TRBV6-5 and TRBJ1-1; D is perhaps TRBD1 (6 bases). V was trimmed by 6 bases and J by 1 base, leaving 9 bases between them. Germline V gene data show CDR1 as MNHEY and CDR2 as SVGAGI. There are 13 residues in the CDR3. The CDR3 sequence is CASSLTGNTEAFF. The CDR3 DNA reads as TGTGCCAGCAGCCTGACAGGGAACACTGAAGCTTTCTTT.

The gene calls are TRBV7-6 and TRBJ2-1, with 9 positions matching TRBD2. V gave up 6 bases and J gave up 0 bases; unmatched junction bases: 6. CDR3 size: 16 residues. Germline CDR1 reads SGHVS; CDR2 reads FNYEAQ. The CDR3 loop is CASRPSGRSSYNEQFF. CDR3 nucleotide sequence: TGTGCCAGCAGACCAAGCGGGAGGAGCTCCTACAATGAGCAGTTCTTC.